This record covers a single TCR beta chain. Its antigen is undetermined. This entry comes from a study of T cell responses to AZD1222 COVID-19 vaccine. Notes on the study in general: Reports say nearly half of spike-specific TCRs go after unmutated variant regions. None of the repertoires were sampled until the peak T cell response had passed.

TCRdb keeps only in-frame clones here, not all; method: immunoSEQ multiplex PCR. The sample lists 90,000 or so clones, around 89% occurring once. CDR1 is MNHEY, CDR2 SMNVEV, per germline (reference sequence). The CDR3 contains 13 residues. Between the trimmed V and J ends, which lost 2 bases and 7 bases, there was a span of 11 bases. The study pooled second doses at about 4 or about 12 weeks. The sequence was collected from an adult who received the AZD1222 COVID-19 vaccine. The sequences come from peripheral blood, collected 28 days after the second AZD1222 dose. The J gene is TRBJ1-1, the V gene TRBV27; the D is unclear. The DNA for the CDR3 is TGTGCCAGCAGTTTAACTGCCCAGTATGAAGCTTTCTTT. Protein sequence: CASSLTAQYEAFF.